The 11 T cell receptor beta chains below come from one sample, sequenced in a study of cytomegalovirus exposure and HLA in healthy donors. TCRdb keeps only in-frame clones here, not all; method: immunoSEQ multiplex PCR. Altogether about 240,000 clones are present, 87% being singletons, with the ten largest covering less than 3%. What was sequenced was PBMCs. The receptors were gathered from a man aged 18 to 30 in good health and CMV-seronegative.

This sequence joins TRBV19 and TRBJ2-7; no reliable D call. This CDR3 has 13 residues. The germline V gene encodes CDR1 LNHDA and CDR2 SQIVND (reference sequence). Trimming took off 2 bases at V and 3 bases at J, with 8 bases between the two ends. CDR3 residues: CASSIPPFYEQYF. CDR3 bases: TGTGCCAGTAGTATACCCCCCTTCTACGAGCAGTACTTC.

V and J are TRBV2 and TRBJ1-6; TRBD1 agrees at 8 bases. Losses at the gene ends were 3 bases for V and 5 bases for J; bases not matched to a gene: 3. The CDR3 runs 15 residues. Per the germline V gene, CDR1 is SNHLY and CDR2 is FYNNEI. CDR3 protein: CASSDNRGNNSPLHF. The CDR3 nucleotides read TGTGCCAGCAGTGACAACAGGGGGAATAATTCACCCCTCCACTTT.

The chain joins TRBV4-1 to TRBJ2-7; tentatively, D is TRBD1 (5 bases). The CDR3 is 14 residues long. Germline assignment: CDR1 MGHRA and CDR2 YSYEKL. V was pared by 1 base and J by 1 base, with 8 bases between. CDR3 nucleotide sequence: TGCGCCAGCAGCCAAGTTGACAGATCCTACGAGCAGTACTTC. Protein: CASSQVDRSYEQYF.

The count of this clone is one. The rearrangement joins TRBV28 to TRBJ2-7; 9 bases align to TRBD2. The germline V gene has CDR1 MDHEN and CDR2 SYDVKM. The CDR3 has 15 amino acids. J gave up 9 bases and V 5 bases, and 14 bases lay outside the gene matches. CDR3 in DNA: TGTGCCAGCAGTCAATCCGGGACTAGCTCATTCCGGCAGTACTTC. The encoded protein is CASSQSGTSSFRQYF.

With regard to this clone: A read error may produce the germline difference seen at one junction end. V gene TRBV5-1 combines with J gene TRBJ2-1; maybe TRBD2 (6 bases). Germline loops: CDR1 SGHRS, CDR2 YFSETQ. The CDR3 has 14 residues. The CDR3 reads CASQTGGGYDEQFF. The CDR3 DNA reads as TGCGCCAGCCAAACCGGGGGAGGCTACGATGAGCAGTTCTTC. Drawing the rest from reference TRBV5-1 and TRBJ2-1, the complete variable domain is KAGVTQTPRYLIKTRGQQVTLSCSPISGHRSVSWYQQTPGQGLQFLFEYFSETQRNKGNFPGRFSGRQFSNSRSEMNVSTLELGDSALYLCASQTGGGYDEQFFGPGTRLTVL.

This clone occurred once. V and J are TRBV19 and TRBJ2-7, with D possibly being TRBD2 (6 bases). V lost 6 bases and J lost 3, with 18 bases in between. Germline values: CDR1 LNHDA, CDR2 SQIVND (reference sequence). CDR3 size: 15 residues. The CDR3 DNA reads TGTGCCAGTAGCTCAATAGCGGCGGCTGGCTACGAGCAGTACTTC. It yields the protein CASSSIAAAGYEQYF.

The CDR3 DNA is TGTGCCATCAGTCCCCAGAATGAGCAGTTCTTC. This sequence encodes CAISPQNEQFF. V gene TRBV10-3 combines with J gene TRBJ2-1; D remains unclear. Trimming pared 5 bases from V and 7 bases from J, leaving 6 bases between. The CDR3 has 11 amino acids. Germline assignment: CDR1 ENHRY and CDR2 SYGVKD.

The rearrangement links TRBV7-2 to TRBJ1-1, with D maybe TRBD1 (5 bases). Per germline, CDR1 SGHTA and CDR2 FQGNSA. V was trimmed by 0 bases and J by 6 bases, leaving 17 bases between them. The CDR3 extends over 16 amino acids. CDR3 sequence: CASSLARGRGRPEAFF. The CDR3 DNA reads TGTGCCAGCAGCTTAGCCCGGGGACGGGGGAGGCCTGAAGCTTTCTTT.

The CDR3 DNA is TGTGCCAGCAGTTTTGGGAGACTAGCGGGAGGTGGTGAGCAGTACTTC. Translation: CASSFGRLAGGGEQYF. The rearrangement joins TRBV28 to TRBJ2-7; 13 nucleotides line up with TRBD2. The germline V gene has CDR1 MDHEN and CDR2 SYDVKM. CDR3 length: 16 residues. J was trimmed by 7 bases and V by 3 bases; bases with no gene match: 9.

The V and J genes are TRBV28 and TRBJ1-2; D ambiguous. Germline lookup yields CDR1 MDHEN and CDR2 SYDVKM. The CDR3 runs to 17 residues. Deletions cut 3 bases from V and 2 bases from J, with 19 bases between. The CDR3 coding sequence is TGTGCCAGCAGTTTGGGAGGTGGGAGGAGGGAAAACTATGGCTACACCTTC. Its protein is CASSLGGGRRENYGYTF.

The chain carries TRBV29-1 and TRBJ2-5; the match to TRBD2 covers 8 bases. Trimming at V came to 8 bases and at J to 5 bases, leaving 10 bases not matched to a gene. Germline lookup yields CDR1 SQVTM and CDR2 ANQGSEA. This CDR3 is 13 amino acids long. The CDR3 coding sequence is TGCAGCCTCGGGTCGGGAGGGCTGGAGACCCAGTACTTC. As protein: CSLGSGGLETQYF. Supplemented by reference TRBV29-1 and TRBJ2-5, the full variable domain reads SAVISQKPSRDICQRGTSLTIQCQVDSQVTMMFWYRQQPGQSLTLIATANQGSEATYESGFVIDKFPISRPNLTFSTLTVSNMSPEDSSIYLCSLGSGGLETQYFGPGTRLLVL.